This T cell receptor beta chain was profiled in a study of T cell repertoires in cytomegalovirus infection. Whole-study context: Well-studied HLA-B-restricted CMV epitopes were used in the study alongside recently identified HLA-C-restricted ones. The study's findings and limits: The ex vivo response was dominated by HLA-C-restricted CMV-specific TCR beta clonotypes. Cumulated frequencies of public TCR beta families served to identify carriers of CMV plus the relevant HLA.

Trimming left V 5 bases short and J 6 bases short, with 23 bases between. There are 16 residues in the CDR3. CDR1 is SEHNR, CDR2 FQNEAQ, per germline (reference sequence). MiXCR, run by TCRdb on the reads, gives a single entry per CDR3 protein. Seen here are approximately 730,000 distinct CDR3 sequences, just under 30% observed once, and the top ten hold under 15%. Comment on this clonotype: Its antigen remains unidentified.

This receptor was obtained from a human donor in good health (CMV status not recorded). Some clones in this sample may be carry-over from other donors' samples. The sequencing here drew on cultured CD8+ T cells from PBMCs, taken from culture after CMV antigen stimulation. The rearrangement uses TRBV7-9 and TRBJ2-7; D gene ambiguous. This CDR3 reads CASSARGSQMLREQYF. The CDR3 DNA is TGTGCCAGCAGCGCAAGAGGTTCCCAGATGCTACGCGAGCAGTACTTC.